The 16 T cell receptor beta chains listed next were all sequenced from one sample in a study of shared clonotypes between healthy human individuals. Assay used: immunoSEQ multiplex PCR; TCRdb lists only in-frame clones, some missing. The top ten clones hold approximately 0.4% of a sample with approximately 2,000,000 clones, roughly 92% of them seen once. Specimen: naive CD4+ T cells from PBMCs. As for subset: CD45RA+ positively selected. The source is a man aged 18 to 35 in good health. Some clones in this sample may be carry-over from other donors' samples.

The gene calls are TRBV7-8 and TRBJ1-2, with unresolved D. V lost 2 bases to trimming and J lost 2 bases, with 9 bases between them. Germline CDR1 SGHVS, CDR2 FQNEAQ. The CDR3 sequence is 14 residues long. The CDR3 region is CASSLQQQNYGYTF. The CDR3 region has the DNA TGTGCCAGCAGCTTACAACAGCAAAACTATGGCTACACCTTC.

This rearrangement joins TRBV9 to TRBJ1-3; 12 bases are shared with TRBD1. The germline gives CDR1 SGDLS, CDR2 YYNGEE. V was pared by 4 bases and J by 0 bases, with 14 bases of the junction left unmatched. This CDR3 contains 20 residues. The CDR3 nucleotides read TGTGCCAGCAGCCCAAATCCGGGACAGGGGGCTTTAAGCTCTGGAAACACCATATATTTT. It specifies CASSPNPGQGALSSGNTIYF. The whole variable domain, filled in from reference TRBV9 and TRBJ1-3, reads DSGVTQTPKHLITATGQRVTLRCSPRSGDLSVYWYQQSLDQGLQFLIQYYNGEERAKGNILERFSAQQFPDLHSELNLSSLELGDSALYFCASSPNPGQGALSSGNTIYFGEGSWLTVV.

The chain recombines TRBV7-8 with TRBJ2-1, with 10 bases fitting TRBD2. V was clipped by 2 bases and J by 4 bases; unmatched bases: 5. The germline gives CDR1 SGHVS, CDR2 FQNEAQ. CDR3 length equals 16 residues. The CDR3 region is CASSLSLTSGYNEQFF. In DNA, the CDR3 is TGTGCCAGCAGCTTATCTTTGACTAGCGGGTACAATGAGCAGTTCTTC.

DNA of the CDR3: TGTGCCAGCAGCTTTGAGGGGTTAAATGAGCAGTTCTTC. This sequence encodes CASSFEGLNEQFF. V is TRBV7-2 and J is TRBJ2-1, with D perhaps matching TRBD1 or TRBD2 (5 bases each). Between the trimmed V and J ends, which lost 3 bases and 7 bases, there was a span of 10 bases. The germline V gene has CDR1 SGHTA and CDR2 FQGNSA. The CDR3 runs to 13 residues. Using reference TRBV7-2 and TRBJ2-1 for the parts outside the CDR3, the full variable domain is GAGVSQSPSNKVTEKGKDVELRCDPISGHTALYWYRQSLGQGLEFLIYFQGNSAPDKSGLPSDRFSAERTGGSVSTLTIQRTQQEDSAVYLCASSFEGLNEQFFGPGTRLTVL.

V usage is TRBV6-5 and J usage is TRBJ2-7; D not certain. Germline assignment: CDR1 MNHEY and CDR2 SVGAGI. The V gene lost 6 bases and the J gene lost 1 base, with 16 bases spanning the gap. There are 15 residues in the CDR3. This chain's CDR3 is CASRRTPVGSYEQYF. Written as DNA, the CDR3 is TGTGCCAGCAGACGAACCCCGGTAGGGTCCTACGAGCAGTACTTC.

The chain uses TRBV4-3 and TRBJ2-1; D not certain. Trimming removed 3 bases at V and 1 base at J, with 10 bases between. The CDR3 sequence is 15 residues long. Germline V lookup: CDR1 LGHNA, CDR2 YSLEER. For the CDR3, the DNA is TGCGCCAGCAGCCACACAGAATCGTCCTACAATGAGCAGTTCTTC. This codes for CASSHTESSYNEQFF.

Turning to this clone: The sample holds other DNA sequences that translate to the same CDR3. The chain couples TRBV5-1 to TRBJ2-3; possibly TRBD2 for D (5 bases). Germline CDR1 SGHRS, CDR2 YFSETQ. This CDR3 comprises 14 residues. V gave up 2 bases and J gave up 0 bases, with 7 bases separating them. DNA for the CDR3: TGCGCCAGCAGCTTAGCGGTTAGCACAGATACGCAGTATTTT. Protein sequence: CASSLAVSTDTQYF. Variable domain in full (rest from reference TRBV5-1 and TRBJ2-3): KAGVTQTPRYLIKTRGQQVTLSCSPISGHRSVSWYQQTPGQGLQFLFEYFSETQRNKGNFPGRFSGRQFSNSRSEMNVSTLELGDSALYLCASSLAVSTDTQYFGPGTRLTVL.

This clone was seen a single time. The same CDR3 arises from other DNA sequences in this sample as well. The rearrangement links TRBV5-1 to TRBJ2-3; D gene uncertain. CDR1 is SGHRS and CDR2 is YFSETQ in the germline V gene. V was clipped by 4 bases and J by 6 bases, with 6 bases between them. This CDR3 contains 11 residues. This CDR3 is CASSLSDTQYF. As DNA, the CDR3 is TGCGCCAGCAGCCTAAGCGATACGCAGTATTTT.

This chain uses TRBV7-2 with TRBJ2-5, with 8 bases lining up with TRBD1. This CDR3 spans 14 amino acids. Trimming removed 1 base from V and 7 bases from J; junction bases left unmatched: 5. The germline CDR1 and CDR2 sequences are SGHTA and FQGNSA. For the CDR3, the DNA is TGTGCCAGCAGCTTAGGCAGGGGGCGGTGGACCCAGTACTTC. As protein: CASSLGRGRWTQYF.

V is TRBV28 and J is TRBJ2-7; 11 bases agree with TRBD1. V was clipped by 5 bases and J by 6 bases; unmatched bases: 9. This CDR3 contains 15 residues. Germline values: CDR1 MDHEN, CDR2 SYDVKM. The CDR3 bases are TGTGCCAGCAGTCTACCCGGGACAGGGGGTGTCGAGCAGTACTTC. It specifies CASSLPGTGGVEQYF. Supplemented by reference TRBV28 and TRBJ2-7, the full variable domain reads DVKVTQSSRYLVKRTGEKVFLECVQDMDHENMFWYRQDPGLGLRLIYFSYDVKMKEKGDIPEGYSVSREKKERFSLILESASTNQTSMYLCASSLPGTGGVEQYFGPGTRLTVT.

V usage is TRBV6-1 and J usage is TRBJ1-5, with 7 positions matching TRBD1. Losses at the gene ends were 4 bases for V and 7 bases for J; bases not matched to a gene: 7. From germline, CDR1 is MNHNS and CDR2 SASEGT. CDR3 length: 14 amino acids. CDR3 in DNA: TGTGCCAGCAGTGGATGGGACAGTCCCCAGCCCCAGCATTTT. This gives the protein CASSGWDSPQPQHF.

The chain carries TRBV2 and TRBJ1-2, with D maybe TRBD1 (6 bases). The CDR3 is made up of 16 amino acids. Germline CDR1 is SNHLY and CDR2 is FYNNEI. V was shortened by 7 bases and J by 1 base, with 19 bases between the two germline ends. CDR3 sequence reads: CASTRDTGRVNYGYTF. For the CDR3, the DNA is TGTGCCAGCACCCGGGACACCGGGAGGGTTAACTATGGCTACACCTTC.

This clone was detected only once. The chain couples TRBV6-6 to TRBJ2-1, with 12 bases aligning to TRBD1. The trim removed 6 bases at V and 9 bases at J, leaving 9 bases unmatched. The CDR3 covers 15 residues. Germline lookup yields CDR1 MNHNY and CDR2 SVGAGI (reference sequence). The CDR3 sequence is CASRPPGQGAGEQFF. In DNA, the CDR3 is TGTGCCAGCAGACCCCCGGGACAGGGGGCTGGTGAGCAGTTCTTC.

A single count supports this clone. The chain's CDR3 is CASFDGGYPQHF. The CDR3, as DNA: TGTGCCAGCTTTGACGGAGGTTATCCCCAGCATTTT. This rearrangement joins TRBV6-6 to TRBJ1-5, with D unclear. There are 12 residues in the CDR3. Germline lookup yields CDR1 MNHNY and CDR2 SVGAGI (reference sequence). V was pared by 8 bases and J by 10 bases, with 15 bases between.

The rearrangement joins TRBV28 to TRBJ2-7; D is unclear. V was pared by 6 bases and J by 2 bases, with 11 bases between. Germline V gives CDR1 MDHEN, CDR2 SYDVKM. The CDR3 runs 13 residues. CDR3 sequence: CASRGNLAYEQYF. As DNA, the CDR3 is TGTGCCAGCAGGGGGAACCTTGCCTACGAGCAGTACTTC. The variable domain in full, with the rest retrieved from reference TRBV28 and TRBJ2-7, is DVKVTQSSRYLVKRTGEKVFLECVQDMDHENMFWYRQDPGLGLRLIYFSYDVKMKEKGDIPEGYSVSREKKERFSLILESASTNQTSMYLCASRGNLAYEQYFGPGTRLTVT.

The rearrangement uses TRBV27 and TRBJ2-2; 7 nucleotides align to TRBD2. Germline CDR1 and CDR2: MNHEY and SMNVEV (reference sequence). The length of the CDR3 is 15 residues. The junction had 11 bases not matched to a gene; V was cut back by 6 bases and J by 7 bases. The CDR3 DNA reads TGTGCCAGCAGACTAGCGCCGGTAGATCTCGGGGAGCTGTTTTTT. This translates into CASRLAPVDLGELFF.